Below are 24 T cell receptor beta chains sequenced from a single sample in a study of cytomegalovirus exposure and HLA in healthy donors. The data were produced by immunoSEQ multiplex PCR, yet TCRdb's version contains in-frame clones alone and is incomplete. The top ten clones hold 1.3% of a sample with around 60,000 clones, around 92% of them seen once. The sequenced sample consisted of PBMCs. The receptors stem from a woman younger than 35 in good health and CMV-seronegative.

This chain uses TRBV7-2 with TRBJ1-1, with D unresolved. Per the germline V gene, CDR1 is SGHTA and CDR2 is FQGNSA. This CDR3 region has 15 residues. Trimming removed 3 bases from V and 4 bases from J, with 15 bases in between. The CDR3 is CASSFLPGSRTEAFF. CDR3 sequence (DNA): TGTGCCAGCAGCTTTCTTCCAGGTTCCCGCACTGAAGCTTTCTTT.

This chain links TRBV11-3 with TRBJ1-1; D unresolved. The V and J ends lost 4 bases and 5 bases respectively, with 11 bases between them. The CDR3 sequence is 13 residues long. Germline values: CDR1 SGHNT, CDR2 YENEEA. The CDR3 here is CASSSTLRTEAFF. Written as DNA, the CDR3 is TGTGCCAGCAGCTCCACGTTGCGGACTGAAGCTTTCTTT.

The rearrangement links TRBV2 to TRBJ2-3; TRBD2 aligns across 8 bases. CDR1 is SNHLY and CDR2 is FYNNEI in the germline V gene. This CDR3 contains 15 residues. J lost 6 bases, V lost 5 bases, and 10 bases had no gene match. Here the CDR3 reads CASSRSGGYADTQYF. Written as DNA, the CDR3 is TGTGCCAGCAGTCGGAGCGGGGGCTACGCGGATACGCAGTATTTT.

This clone was seen just once. The CDR3 loop is CSVEGQDRYGYTF. Here the CDR3 DNA reads TGCAGCGTTGAAGGTCAGGACAGATATGGCTACACCTTC. This chain links TRBV29-1 with TRBJ1-2; tentative D call: TRBD1 (6 bases). CDR1 and CDR2 (germline): SQVTM, ANQGSEA. The CDR3 loop spans 13 amino acids. Between the trimmed V and J ends, which lost 1 base and 5 bases, there was a span of 11 bases.

The J gene is TRBJ2-7, the V gene TRBV9; 7 nucleotides line up with TRBD2. This CDR3 has 15 amino acids. V trimming: 0 bases; J trimming: 0 bases; junction bases outside the gene matches: 3. Germline values: CDR1 SGDLS, CDR2 YYNGEE. The CDR3 DNA reads as TGTGCCAGCAGCGTAGCGGGAGGCCTCTCCTACGAGCAGTACTTC. Its translation is CASSVAGGLSYEQYF.

The CDR3 loop is CASSQGSYTF. CDR3 nucleotides: TGTGCCAGCAGCCAGGGGAGCTACACCTTC. V and J are TRBV6-1 and TRBJ1-2; D perhaps matches TRBD1 (6 bases). The CDR3 contains 10 residues. Germline V CDR1 and CDR2: MNHNS, SASEGT. Trimming left V 6 bases short and J 9 bases short, with 8 bases between.

The chain has TRBV23-1 and TRBJ1-1; D not certain. TRBV23-1 is sorted into the ORF group, with uncertain function. There are 13 residues in the CDR3. With 2 bases removed from V and 1 base from J, the gap between germline ends came to 5 bases. The CDR3 spells CASSQGGNTEAFF. CDR3 nucleotide sequence: TGCGCCAGCAGTCAAGGCGGGAACACTGAAGCTTTCTTT.

The count of this clone is one. The rearrangement links TRBV7-9 to TRBJ2-1; no definite D call. Germline CDR1 is SEHNR and CDR2 is FQNEAQ (reference sequence). Trimming shortened V by 5 bases and J by 2 bases, and 7 bases separated the two germline ends. There are 13 residues in the CDR3. The CDR3 here is CASSLLTYNEQFF. For the CDR3, the DNA is TGTGCCAGCAGCCTCCTAACCTACAATGAGCAGTTCTTC.

The V gene is TRBV6-5, the J gene TRBJ1-1, with TRBD1 matching over 9 bases. The CDR3 is 15 residues long. Germline CDR1 reads MNHEY; CDR2 reads SVGAGI. J lost 6 bases, V lost 4 bases, and 9 bases had no gene match. CDR3 nucleotide sequence: TGTGCCAGCAGTTTCTCAACAGGGGGCATTGCTGAAGCTTTCTTT. Protein product: CASSFSTGGIAEAFF.

Written as DNA, the CDR3 is TGTGCCAGCAGTACCAACAGGGGTCCTAACACTGAAGCTTTCTTT. Its protein is CASSTNRGPNTEAFF. V and J are TRBV27 and TRBJ1-1, with 7 bases aligning to TRBD1. V was pared by 5 bases and J by 2 bases, with 8 bases of the junction left unmatched. The CDR3 length is 15 residues. Looked up from germline, CDR1 is MNHEY and CDR2 is SMNVEV (reference sequence).

The J gene is TRBJ2-5, the V gene TRBV10-3; D possibly corresponds to TRBD1 (5 bases). The CDR3 length is 14 residues. V was shortened by 5 bases and J by 1 base, with 11 bases between the two germline ends. The germline CDR1 and CDR2 sequences are ENHRY and SYGVKD. In DNA form, the CDR3 reads TGTGCCATCAGTCAAAGGGGTGCCCAAGAGACCCAGTACTTC. Translating it yields CAISQRGAQETQYF.

The rearrangement links TRBV28 to TRBJ2-7; the match to TRBD1 covers 7 bases. V lost 5 bases and J lost 5; bases outside the gene matches: 12. The CDR3 has 15 amino acids. CDR1 MDHEN and CDR2 SYDVKM come from the germline V gene. The CDR3 spells CASSTSRDSLDEQYF. Here the CDR3 DNA reads TGTGCCAGCAGTACCAGCCGGGACAGCCTCGACGAGCAGTACTTC.

The chain is built from TRBV25-1 and TRBJ2-7; TRBD1 matches 9 bases. Germline values: CDR1 MGHDK, CDR2 SYGVNS. This CDR3 spans 15 amino acids. J was trimmed by 2 bases and V by 1 base; bases with no gene match: 3. CDR3 nucleotides: TGTGCCAGCAGTGAATCCCGGGACAGGGCCTACGAGCAGTACTTC. As protein: CASSESRDRAYEQYF.

In its sample, this clone was seen once. The V and J genes are TRBV13 and TRBJ2-3; D not resolved. The CDR3 consists of 12 residues. Germline lookup yields CDR1 PRHDT and CDR2 FYEKMQ (reference sequence). Trimming pared 1 base from V and 3 bases from J, leaving 2 bases between. The DNA of the CDR3 is TGTGCCAGCAGCTTAGCGACAGATACGCAGTATTTT. This codes for CASSLATDTQYF.

The chain couples TRBV5-4 to TRBJ1-1, with D uncertain. Trimming left V 1 base short and J 3 bases short, with 10 bases between. The CDR3 has 14 amino acids. Germline CDR1 SGHNT, CDR2 YYREEE (reference sequence). CDR3: CASSLLREDTEAFF. As DNA, the CDR3 is TGTGCCAGCAGCTTGCTTCGGGAAGACACTGAAGCTTTCTTT.

CDR3 sequence: CASSLEGVNSPLHF. The CDR3 nucleotides read TGTGCCAGCAGCTTAGAAGGGGTGAATTCACCCCTCCACTTT. The chain employs TRBV11-3 and TRBJ1-6; tentative D call: TRBD1 (5 bases). V lost 0 bases and J 7 bases, leaving 7 bases between the germline ends. In germline, CDR1 is SGHNT, CDR2 YENEEA. This CDR3 contains 14 residues.

The chain uses TRBV5-4 and TRBJ2-7, with D hard to call. Deletions cut 0 bases from V and 6 bases from J, with 13 bases between. The CDR3 is 14 residues long. Germline V gene sequence: CDR1 SGHNT, CDR2 YYREEE (reference sequence). CDR3 in DNA: TGTGCCAGCAGCTTGGACGAGGCCTTTTCCGAGCAGTACTTC. It specifies CASSLDEAFSEQYF. Full variable domain (remainder filled in from reference TRBV5-4 and TRBJ2-7): ETGVTQSPTHLIKTRGQQVTLRCSSQSGHNTVSWYQQALGQGPQFIFQYYREEENGRGNFPPRFSGLQFPNYSSELNVNALELDDSALYLCASSLDEAFSEQYFGPGTRLTVT.

In this sample, this clone turned up a few times. The chain links TRBV19 to TRBJ2-3; the D gene is possibly TRBD1 (6 bases). CDR3 size: 16 residues. CDR1 is LNHDA, CDR2 SQIVND, per germline (reference sequence). V gave up 4 bases and J gave up 4 bases, with 18 bases separating them. The CDR3 coding sequence is TGTGCCAGTAGTAGCAACCCAGGGGATGGGGCAGATACGCAGTATTTT. Its translation: CASSSNPGDGADTQYF.

V and J are TRBV19 and TRBJ1-1, with 7 nucleotides matching TRBD1. There are 14 residues in the CDR3. The V gene's germline CDR1 is LNHDA and CDR2 SQIVND (reference sequence). V dropped 3 bases and J dropped 11; count of bases not matched to a gene: 12. The CDR3 protein is CASSMGWAGGDAFF. The CDR3 DNA reads as TGTGCCAGTAGTATGGGTTGGGCAGGGGGAGACGCTTTCTTT.

The rearrangement joins TRBV27 to TRBJ2-7; 7 bases line up with TRBD2. Germline CDR1 is MNHEY and CDR2 is SMNVEV (reference sequence). V gave up 0 bases and J gave up 1 base; unmatched junction bases: 9. CDR3 length: 17 residues. CDR3 sequence reads: CASSLSGGTMTSYEQYF. The DNA for the CDR3 is TGTGCCAGCAGTTTATCGGGAGGGACGATGACATCCTACGAGCAGTACTTC.

The chain employs TRBV5-5 and TRBJ2-4; 9 nucleotides match TRBD1. Germline V gene data show CDR1 as SGHKS and CDR2 as YYEKEE (reference sequence). J lost 1 base, V lost 5 bases, and 7 bases had no gene match. The length of the CDR3 is 16 residues. CDR3 loop: CASSRGQGFAKNIQYF. The CDR3 coding sequence is TGTGCCAGCAGTCGGGGACAGGGTTTTGCCAAAAACATTCAGTACTTC.

This chain uses TRBV19 with TRBJ1-1, with 12 bases lining up with TRBD1. Germline-derived CDR1 and CDR2 are LNHDA and SQIVND (reference sequence). The CDR3 is 16 residues long. V was clipped by 3 bases and J by 5 bases; unmatched bases: 7. Here the CDR3 DNA reads TGTGCCAGTAGTATGTGGGACAGGGGGCGACCTACTGAAGCTTTCTTT. Translated: CASSMWDRGRPTEAFF.

The V and J genes are TRBV7-9 and TRBJ1-1; D perhaps matches TRBD1 (5 bases). Deletions cut 2 bases from V and 0 bases from J, with 13 bases between. In germline, CDR1 is SEHNR, CDR2 FQNEAQ (reference sequence). The CDR3 sequence is 16 residues long. CDR3 in DNA: TGTGCCAGCAGCTTATTTGGACAAATCATGAACACTGAAGCTTTCTTT. It is translated as CASSLFGQIMNTEAFF.

J is TRBJ2-5 and V is TRBV6-1, with TRBD1 matching over 9 bases. CDR3 length: 15 amino acids. The V gene's germline CDR1 is MNHNS and CDR2 SASEGT. The V and J ends lost 4 bases and 4 bases, in that order; junction bases with no gene match: 7. The CDR3 protein is CASSAPQGARETQYF. The DNA for the CDR3 is TGTGCCAGCAGTGCACCACAGGGGGCAAGAGAGACCCAGTACTTC.